This TCR beta chain was found in a study of neurological immune-mediated disorders. This clonotype was recorded at least ten times. Antigen: not known. The yield of each sequencing run was over 180 million TCR-beta sequences from 15-18 subjects. One entry per CDR3 protein, called by TCRdb with MiXCR from the 5' RACE reads. The sample has 50,000 to 85,000 distinct CDR3 sequences, 5.2% seen once. The CDR3 consists of 14 residues. Germline CDR1 and CDR2: MNHNS and SASEGT. Between the trimmed V and J ends, which lost 8 bases and 4 bases, there was a span of 15 bases. Notes on the study in general: When repertoires were grouped phylogenetically, those of 18 of 34 multiple sclerosis patients fell into one related-CDR3 cluster, a possible signature.

The sequence derives from a woman aged 25 to 39 with multiple sclerosis. The V call is TRBV6-1, the J call TRBJ2-1; D call uncertain. The sequenced material came from PBMCs. The CDR3 DNA reads as TGTGCCAGCCGGTTCCGTGGGGTTTACAATGAGCAGTTCTTC. Residues: CASRFRGVYNEQFF.